These 4 T cell receptor beta chains came from one sample sequenced in a study of cytomegalovirus exposure and HLA in healthy donors. PCR was performed using 60 Vbeta and 13 Jbeta primers. TCRdb's copy holds only in-frame clones and misses some; the assay was immunoSEQ multiplex PCR. The sample records about 120,000 clones, under 90% being singletons. Sequenced input: PBMCs. These receptors came from a female donor in good health and CMV-seropositive.

The V call is TRBV7-3, the J call TRBJ2-3, with 7 bases identical to TRBD1. Per germline, CDR1 SGHTA and CDR2 FQGTGA. The J segment lost 10 bases and the V segment lost 5 bases, leaving 6 bases of the junction unmatched. The CDR3 covers 12 residues. The CDR3 DNA reads as TGTGCCAGCAGCGCGTACAGGGGAGCGCAGTATTTT. Protein sequence: CASSAYRGAQYF.

This clone was observed once. CDR3 sequence reads: CASSQGRRGNYGYTF. CDR3 DNA sequence: TGCGCCAGCAGCCAGGGCCGCAGGGGGAATTATGGCTACACCTTC. J is TRBJ1-2 and V is TRBV4-1; 7 positions match TRBD1. Germline lookup yields CDR1 MGHRA and CDR2 YSYEKL. Germline trimming cut 3 bases from V and 5 bases from J; bases unmatched to any gene: 9. The CDR3 runs 15 residues.

The V call is TRBV18, the J call TRBJ1-5, with D unclear. The CDR3 consists of 14 residues. Trimming stripped 2 bases from V and 4 bases from J, with 9 bases between. Germline CDR1 reads KGHSH; CDR2 reads LQKENI. The chain's CDR3 is CASSPGPRNQPQHF. The DNA for the CDR3 is TGTGCCAGCTCACCAGGGCCCAGGAATCAGCCCCAGCATTTT.

V gene TRBV19 combines with J gene TRBJ1-1, with D hard to call. CDR3 length: 13 amino acids. Germline V CDR1 and CDR2: LNHDA, SQIVND (reference sequence). Between the trimmed V and J ends, which lost 7 bases and 0 bases, there was a span of 9 bases. CDR3 nucleotides: TGTGCCAGTACTTTACTGGTGAACACTGAAGCTTTCTTT. Amino acids: CASTLLVNTEAFF. Drawing the rest from reference TRBV19 and TRBJ1-1, the complete variable domain is DGGITQSPKYLFRKEGQNVTLSCEQNLNHDAMYWYRQDPGQGLRLIYYSQIVNDFQKGDIAEGYSVSREKKESFPLTVTSAQKNPTAFYLCASTLLVNTEAFFGQGTRLTVV.